This TCR beta chain was recovered during a study of cytomegalovirus exposure and HLA in healthy donors. Points from the study as a whole: In a later analysis, HLA-associated TCR beta chains were more clonally expanded than equally common others. Common viral pathogens seemed, in a later analysis, to connect with several of the most significant clusters. Whilst most TCR sequences proved rare, a subset of public TCRs occurred across many donors.

The CDR3 totals 12 residues. Trimming took 1 base from V and 10 from J, leaving 8 bases between them. Germline V gene data show CDR1 as SGHDN and CDR2 as FVKESK. When sampled, the donors appeared nominally healthy, though they likely had unrecorded immune exposures. About this clone itself: What it binds is not known.

Both 60 Vbeta primers and 13 Jbeta primers went into the PCR. The protocol was immunoSEQ multiplex PCR, while the TCRdb copy is restricted to in-frame clones and leaves out a portion. Of around 94,000 clones listed, more than 70% are singletons. This clonotype was obtained from a woman aged 55-75 years in good health and CMV-seropositive. Sequenced sample: PBMCs. J is TRBJ2-1 and V is TRBV14; possible D gene TRBD2, 5 bases. The CDR3 nucleotides are TGTGCCAGCAGCCAAGGGGCGGGCGAGCAGTTCTTC. Translated, it gives CASSQGAGEQFF.